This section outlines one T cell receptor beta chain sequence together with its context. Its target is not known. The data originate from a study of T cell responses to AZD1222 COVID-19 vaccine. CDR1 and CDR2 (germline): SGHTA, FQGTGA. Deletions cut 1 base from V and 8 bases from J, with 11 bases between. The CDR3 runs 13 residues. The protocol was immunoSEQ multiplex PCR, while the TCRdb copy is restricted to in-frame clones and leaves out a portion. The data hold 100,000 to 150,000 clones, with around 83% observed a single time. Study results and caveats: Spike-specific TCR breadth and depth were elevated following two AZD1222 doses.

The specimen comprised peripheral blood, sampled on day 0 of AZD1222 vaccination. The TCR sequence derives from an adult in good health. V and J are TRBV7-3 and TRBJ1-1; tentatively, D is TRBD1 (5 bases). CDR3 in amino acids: CASSLKTGLEAFF. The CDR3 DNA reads TGTGCCAGCAGCTTAAAAACAGGACTAGAAGCTTTCTTT.